The source of this T cell receptor beta chain is a study of beta chain features in type 1 diabetes. The CDR3 covers 13 residues. Germline CDR1 and CDR2: ENHRY and SYGVKD. V was pared by 10 bases and J by 1 base, with 3 bases of the junction left unmatched. The whole isolated RNA underwent reverse transcription, so sequencing captured expressed TCRB transcripts. Sequenced by immunoSEQ multiplex PCR; TCRdb stores in-frame clones only, minus some. This table has under 400,000 clones, around 20% appearing once. Source material: naive CD4+ T cells from blood. The chain employs TRBV10-3 and TRBJ2-2; 7 nucleotides match TRBD2. The TCR comes from a woman between 18 and 30 years old in good health. CDR3 DNA: TGTGCCAGCGGGAGTTTGAACACCGGGGAGCTGTTTTTT. Its translation is CASGSLNTGELFF.